Below are 7 T cell receptor beta chains sequenced from a single sample in a study of T cell responses to AZD1222 COVID-19 vaccine. TCRdb's copy holds only in-frame clones and misses some; the assay was immunoSEQ multiplex PCR. Of over 120,000 clones in the sample, about 86% were seen once. Sequencing was performed on peripheral blood, taken 28 days after the second AZD1222 dose. The receptors derive from an adult who received the AZD1222 COVID-19 vaccine.

This chain uses TRBV19 with TRBJ2-6, with D perhaps TRBD2 (6 bases). CDR3 size: 16 residues. Looked up from germline, CDR1 is LNHDA and CDR2 is SQIVND (reference sequence). V was cut by 4 bases and J by 0 bases, with 10 bases left in between. The CDR3 sequence is CASSTGRLSGANVLTF. The DNA for the CDR3 is TGTGCCAGTAGTACGGGGAGGCTCTCTGGGGCCAACGTCCTGACTTTC.

This clone was observed a single time. V is TRBV6-6 and J is TRBJ2-2; no firm D call. Trimming left V 2 bases short and J 1 base short, with 11 bases between. CDR3 length: 16 residues. CDR1 and CDR2 (germline): MNHNY, SVGAGI (reference sequence). The CDR3 DNA is TGTGCCAGCAGTTACCTGGACCAAAAGAACACCGGGGAGCTGTTTTTT. This codes for CASSYLDQKNTGELFF.

This chain uses TRBV9 with TRBJ1-3; no definite D call. The CDR3 is 16 residues long. Germline CDR1 reads SGDLS; CDR2 reads YYNGEE. V lost 3 bases and J 2 bases, leaving 15 bases between the germline ends. The CDR3 nucleotides read TGTGCCAGCAGCGGTGAGGGATTGTTGCCTGGAAACACCATATATTTT. It codes for CASSGEGLLPGNTIYF.

The chain employs TRBV27 and TRBJ2-5; 12 positions match TRBD2. V gave up 3 bases and J gave up 5 bases; unmatched junction bases: 1. The germline V gene encodes CDR1 MNHEY and CDR2 SMNVEV (reference sequence). The CDR3 consists of 14 residues. CDR3 nucleotide sequence: TGTGCCAGCAGTTTTGGACTAGCGGGGGAGACCCAGTACTTC. This translates into CASSFGLAGETQYF.

V usage is TRBV10-3 and J usage is TRBJ2-2; 9 positions match TRBD2. The CDR3 contains 15 residues. CDR1 is ENHRY, CDR2 SYGVKD, per germline. V lost 7 bases and J lost 3; bases outside the gene matches: 6. CDR3 nucleotides: TGTGCCATCAAAGTCCTAGCGGGGTACACCGGGGAGCTGTTTTTT. Its translation is CAIKVLAGYTGELFF.

The chain joins TRBV7-8 to TRBJ1-4; the match to TRBD1 covers 7 bases. V shed 0 bases, J shed 7 bases, and the junction held 23 bases outside the gene matches. CDR1 and CDR2 from the germline V gene are SGHVS and FQNEAQ. The CDR3 extends over 21 amino acids. In nucleotides, the CDR3 is TGTGCCAGCAGCTTAGCCAGCTTCCGTCGACAGGGAATGGCTGGGGCTGAAAAACTGTTTTTT. It is translated as CASSLASFRRQGMAGAEKLFF.

In its sample, this clone was seen once. V usage is TRBV6-5 and J usage is TRBJ2-1; D is ambiguous. V dropped 6 bases and J dropped 10 bases, with 13 bases sitting between them. CDR3 length: 12 amino acids. Germline V gene data show CDR1 as MNHEY and CDR2 as SVGAGI. In nucleotides, the CDR3 is TGTGCCAGCAGACTACCCGGCGACGAGCAGTTCTTC. It encodes CASRLPGDEQFF.